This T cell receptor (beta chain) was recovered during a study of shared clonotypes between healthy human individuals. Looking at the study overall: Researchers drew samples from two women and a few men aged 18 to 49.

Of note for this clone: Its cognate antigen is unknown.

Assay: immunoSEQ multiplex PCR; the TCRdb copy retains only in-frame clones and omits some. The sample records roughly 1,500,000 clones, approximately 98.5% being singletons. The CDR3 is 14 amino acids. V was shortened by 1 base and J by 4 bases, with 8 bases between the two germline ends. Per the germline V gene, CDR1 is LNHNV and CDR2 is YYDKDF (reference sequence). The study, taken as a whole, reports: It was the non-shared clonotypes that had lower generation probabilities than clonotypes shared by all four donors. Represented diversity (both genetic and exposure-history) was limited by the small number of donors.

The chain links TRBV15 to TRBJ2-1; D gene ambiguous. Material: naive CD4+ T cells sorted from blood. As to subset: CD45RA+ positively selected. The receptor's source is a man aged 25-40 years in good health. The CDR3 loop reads CATSRARLYNEQFF. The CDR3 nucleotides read TGTGCCACCAGCAGAGCCAGGCTATACAATGAGCAGTTCTTC.